Here is one TCR beta chain with its context. The sample is drawn from a study of cytomegalovirus exposure and HLA in healthy donors. Study-wide context: T cells numbering about 180 million yielded fewer than 140 million unique TCR beta sequences in an earlier analysis.

A multiplex PCR was run with 60 Vbeta primers and 13 Jbeta primers. In the original processing: Among the unique TCR beta chains that a later analysis counted, roughly 80 million in all, about 11 million were shared. Some clones are missing from TCRdb's copy, which holds only in-frame ones; the method was immunoSEQ multiplex PCR. V, J and clone size were drawn from that table, and D and trimming were deduced from the DNA. The repertoire holds fewer than 120,000 clones, with 80% to 85% as singletons. The ends were cut back, 7 bases at V and 7 bases at J, with 13 bases in the middle. CDR3 length: 12 amino acids. Germline CDR1 and CDR2: LNHDA and SQIVND (reference sequence). Among the donors, all were healthy bone marrow donors.

The sequence derives from a woman aged 60 to 75 in good health and CMV-seropositive. Sequences were obtained from PBMCs. This chain links TRBV19 with TRBJ1-1; the D gene is possibly TRBD1 (5 bases). The CDR3 coding sequence is TGTGCCAGTACCATCGGGCAGGGTGAAGCTTTCTTT. Encoded protein: CASTIGQGEAFF. The entire variable domain, with the rest obtained from reference TRBV19 and TRBJ1-1, is as follows: DGGITQSPKYLFRKEGQNVTLSCEQNLNHDAMYWYRQDPGQGLRLIYYSQIVNDFQKGDIAEGYSVSREKKESFPLTVTSAQKNPTAFYLCASTIGQGEAFFGQGTRLTVV.